The sequence of this T cell receptor (beta chain) was determined in a study of Ad26.COV2.S vaccination and SARS-CoV-2 variants. Regarding treatment: roughly 19 received Ad26.COV2.S at low or high dose, single or two shots; roughly five received placebo; per-sample allocation not given. Sampling was performed 63 days after the first vaccine or placebo injection. Some clones are missing from TCRdb's copy, which holds only in-frame ones; the method was immunoSEQ multiplex PCR. The data contain about 680,000 clones, roughly 90% of them singletons. Sequencing used peripheral blood, obtained in a trial of Ad26.COV2.S vaccine versus placebo. The TCR sequence derives from a person aged 18-65 years who received the Ad26.COV2.S COVID-19 vaccine or a placebo.

The CDR3 sequence is CASSTSLGRNTGELFF. DNA for the CDR3: TGTGCCAGCAGTACCTCGCTGGGGAGGAACACCGGGGAGCTGTTTTTT. The chain couples TRBV6-6 to TRBJ2-2; D is possibly TRBD2 (5 bases). Deletions cut 5 bases from V and 1 base from J, with 14 bases between. CDR3 length: 16 residues. The V gene's germline CDR1 is MNHNY and CDR2 SVGAGI (reference sequence).